Given below is one TCR beta chain in context. Its antigen is undetermined. The sample belongs to a study of T cell responses to AZD1222 COVID-19 vaccine. Overall study findings and caveats: Spike-specific TCR breadth and depth grew following two AZD1222 doses. Baseline seropositivity characterized only 5 or 6 AZD1222 recipients. Among the donors, most were white British and more were female, and clonal diversity was possibly underestimated. Close to half of spike-specific TCRs reportedly recognize unmutated variant regions.

This CDR3 has 13 amino acids. Germline CDR1 MGHRA, CDR2 YSYEKL. V gave up 3 bases and J gave up 2 bases, with 7 bases separating them. Using immunoSEQ multiplex PCR, the repertoire was profiled, and TCRdb retains in-frame clones only, with some absent. The table lists roughly 77,000 clones, less than 95% of them singletons. The clonotype originates from an adult who received the AZD1222 COVID-19 vaccine. The chain uses TRBV4-1 and TRBJ1-2; the D is unclear. The sample consisted of peripheral blood, taken 28 days after the second AZD1222 dose. The CDR3 region is CASSQGFNYGYTF. The CDR3 DNA reads TGCGCCAGCAGCCAGGGGTTCAACTATGGCTACACCTTC.